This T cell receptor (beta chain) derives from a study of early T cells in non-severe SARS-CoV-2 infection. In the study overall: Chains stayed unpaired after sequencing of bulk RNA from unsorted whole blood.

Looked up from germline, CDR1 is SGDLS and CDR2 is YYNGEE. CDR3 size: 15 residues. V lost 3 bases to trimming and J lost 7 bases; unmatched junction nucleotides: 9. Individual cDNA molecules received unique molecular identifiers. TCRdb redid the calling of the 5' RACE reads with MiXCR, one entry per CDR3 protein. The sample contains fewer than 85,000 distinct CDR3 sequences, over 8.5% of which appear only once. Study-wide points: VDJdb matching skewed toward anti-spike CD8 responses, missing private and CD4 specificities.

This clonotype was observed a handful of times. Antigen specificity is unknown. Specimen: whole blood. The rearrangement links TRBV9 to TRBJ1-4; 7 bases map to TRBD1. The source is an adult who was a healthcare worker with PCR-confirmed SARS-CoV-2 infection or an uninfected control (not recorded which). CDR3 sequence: CASSAAQGRGEKLFF. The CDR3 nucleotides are TGTGCCAGCAGCGCCGCACAGGGGCGGGGTGAAAAACTGTTTTTT.